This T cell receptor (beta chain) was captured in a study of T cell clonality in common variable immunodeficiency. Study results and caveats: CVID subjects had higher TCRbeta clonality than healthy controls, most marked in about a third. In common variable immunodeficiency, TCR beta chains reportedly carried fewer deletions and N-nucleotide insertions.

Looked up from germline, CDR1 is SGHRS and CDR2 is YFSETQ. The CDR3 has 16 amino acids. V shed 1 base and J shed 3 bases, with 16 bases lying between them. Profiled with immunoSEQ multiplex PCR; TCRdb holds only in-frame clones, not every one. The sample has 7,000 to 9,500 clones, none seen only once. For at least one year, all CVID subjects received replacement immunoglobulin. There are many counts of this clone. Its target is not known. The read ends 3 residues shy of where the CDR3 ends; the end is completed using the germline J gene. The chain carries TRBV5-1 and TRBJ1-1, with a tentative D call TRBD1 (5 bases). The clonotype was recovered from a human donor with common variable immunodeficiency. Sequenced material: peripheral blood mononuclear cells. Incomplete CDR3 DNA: TGCGCCAGCAGCTTGATTCAGGGTACTATGGACACTGAA. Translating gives CASSLIQGTMDTE. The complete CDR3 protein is CASSLIQGTMDTEAFF.